The 13 T cell receptor beta chains presented below share a single source sample, sequenced in a study of cytomegalovirus exposure and HLA in healthy donors. The study ran its PCR with 60 Vbeta and 13 Jbeta primers. Measured with immunoSEQ multiplex PCR; TCRdb has only the in-frame clones, and not every one. The sample holds around 150,000 clones; about 65% are singletons and the top ten take around 6.9%. Sequencing used PBMCs. The source of these receptors is a man aged 35 to 55 in good health and CMV-seropositive.

The gene calls are TRBV5-6 and TRBJ2-2, with 7 positions matching TRBD2. The CDR3 covers 15 residues. The V and J ends lost 4 bases and 7 bases, in that order; junction bases with no gene match: 10. Germline CDR1 and CDR2: SGHDT and YYEEEE. The CDR3 sequence: CASSRRTTGGGELFF. CDR3 sequence (DNA): TGTGCCAGCAGCCGACGGACTACGGGAGGCGGGGAGCTGTTTTTT.

This clone was recorded once. This sequence joins TRBV11-1 and TRBJ2-3; D is perhaps TRBD2 (5 bases). V dropped 5 bases and J dropped 3 bases, with 15 bases sitting between them. The CDR3 is made up of 15 amino acids. Germline V gene data show CDR1 as SGHAT and CDR2 as FQDESV (reference sequence). CDR3: CASSPPGRGTDTQYF. In DNA form, the CDR3 reads TGTGCCAGCAGCCCGCCCGGCCGCGGGACAGATACGCAGTATTTT.

CDR3 bases: TGTGCCAGCAGCCCCGGCGGGGGAATGAACACTGAAGCTTTCTTT. Residues: CASSPGGGMNTEAFF. The rearrangement links TRBV7-2 to TRBJ1-1; D perhaps matches TRBD1 (5 bases). V shed 5 bases and J shed 0 bases, with 13 bases lying between them. The length of the CDR3 is 15 residues. Germline V gene lookup returns CDR1 SGHTA and CDR2 FQGNSA.

This clone was seen a single time. The chain uses TRBV11-2 and TRBJ2-7; maybe TRBD2 (5 bases). Trimming took 3 bases from V and 5 from J, leaving 14 bases between them. CDR1 is SGHAT and CDR2 is FQNNGV in the germline V gene. CDR3 length: 14 residues. CDR3 amino acids: CASSLNLGVDEQYF. The DNA of the CDR3 is TGTGCCAGCAGCTTGAATCTGGGAGTGGACGAGCAGTACTTC.

The rearrangement links TRBV4-1 to TRBJ1-3; possible D gene TRBD1, 5 bases. Germline V gives CDR1 MGHRA, CDR2 YSYEKL. The CDR3 extends over 15 amino acids. Trimming pared 2 bases from V and 6 bases from J, leaving 14 bases between. The CDR3 loop is CASSQQTDRENTIYF. Here the CDR3 DNA reads TGCGCCAGCAGCCAACAAACCGACAGAGAAAACACCATATATTTT.

V and J are TRBV5-4 and TRBJ1-2, with TRBD1 matching over 10 bases. The CDR3 has 15 residues. Germline V gene sequence: CDR1 SGHNT, CDR2 YYREEE (reference sequence). V lost 4 bases and J lost 6; bases outside the gene matches: 9. The CDR3 is CASSGGTGERNGYTF. CDR3 DNA: TGTGCCAGCAGCGGGGGGACAGGGGAAAGGAATGGCTACACCTTC. The whole variable domain, remainder taken from reference TRBV5-4 and TRBJ1-2, is ETGVTQSPTHLIKTRGQQVTLRCSSQSGHNTVSWYQQALGQGPQFIFQYYREEENGRGNFPPRFSGLQFPNYSSELNVNALELDDSALYLCASSGGTGERNGYTFGSGTRLTVV.

The J gene is TRBJ1-6, the V gene TRBV27; a possible D gene is TRBD1 (5 bases). Germline CDR1 MNHEY, CDR2 SMNVEV (reference sequence). CDR3 length equals 15 residues. The V end lost 5 bases, the J end lost 5 bases, and 13 bases lay between the germline ends. CDR3 amino acids: CASSARGAHNSPLHF. DNA of the CDR3: TGTGCCAGCAGTGCTCGCGGGGCCCATAATTCACCCCTCCACTTT.

This clone was recorded a few times. The V call is TRBV6-5, the J call TRBJ2-7; TRBD1 aligns across 8 bases. The CDR3 has 15 amino acids. The V gene end was trimmed by 2 bases and the J gene end by 7 bases; junction bases not matched to a gene: 10. The germline V gene has CDR1 MNHEY and CDR2 SVGAGI. In DNA, the CDR3 is TGTGCCAGCAGTTACCCTCCGGACAGGGTAGCGGAGCAGTACTTC. It is translated as CASSYPPDRVAEQYF.

Only a few counts were recorded for this clone. The chain combines TRBV6-1 with TRBJ1-5; D call uncertain. Trimming cost V 7 bases and J 4 bases, with 5 bases left between them. Germline V CDR1 and CDR2: MNHNS, SASEGT. This CDR3 comprises 11 residues. DNA of the CDR3: TGTGCCAGCACCAGTAATCAGCCCCAGCATTTT. Residues: CASTSNQPQHF.

CDR3 in DNA: TGTGCCAGCAGTGGGCAGGGACAGGGAGGCTTGCATTTT. It encodes CASSGQGQGGLHF. The chain couples TRBV6-1 to TRBJ1-5; 9 bases are shared with TRBD1. CDR3 length: 13 amino acids. Germline V gene data show CDR1 as MNHNS and CDR2 as SASEGT. The J segment lost 15 bases and the V segment lost 4 bases, leaving 10 bases of the junction unmatched.

This chain connects TRBV4-3 to TRBJ1-2; D is unresolved. Germline CDR1 and CDR2: LGHNA and YSLEER. With 0 bases removed from V and 0 bases from J, the gap between germline ends came to 17 bases. This CDR3 has 18 residues. DNA of the CDR3: TGCGCCAGCAGCCAAGATGGGGAGGGCGAAGGGTCTAACTATGGCTACACCTTC. It encodes CASSQDGEGEGSNYGYTF.

The rearrangement uses TRBV9 and TRBJ1-3; D remains unclear. Germline CDR1 and CDR2: SGDLS and YYNGEE. The CDR3 is made up of 12 amino acids. Trimming removed 4 bases from V and 4 bases from J, with 6 bases in between. The CDR3 coding sequence is TGTGCCAGCAGCCCCCCAGGAAACACCATATATTTT. The encoded protein is CASSPPGNTIYF.

This clone was detected a few times. The rearrangement joins TRBV5-4 to TRBJ1-1; 8 bases line up with TRBD1. The trim removed 4 bases at V and 2 bases at J, leaving 7 bases unmatched. Germline CDR1 is SGHNT and CDR2 is YYREEE (reference sequence). The CDR3 sequence is 15 residues long. This CDR3 reads CASSPTTGVNTEAFF. CDR3 sequence (DNA): TGTGCCAGCAGCCCAACGACAGGGGTAAACACTGAAGCTTTCTTT.